What follows is one T cell receptor (beta chain) and its context. Distinct nucleotide sequences in the sample also encode this CDR3. This record comes from a study of shared clonotypes between healthy human individuals. Clones were sequenced by immunoSEQ multiplex PCR, and TCRdb holds only the in-frame ones, with some missing. Of over a million clones in the sample, about 98.5% were seen once. Donation came from healthy HIV-negative adults that had no recent acute infections or vaccinations. Germline values: CDR1 DFQATT, CDR2 SNEGSKA (reference sequence). The CDR3 runs to 11 residues. Between the trimmed V and J ends, which lost 6 bases and 5 bases, there was a span of 11 bases.

This TCR was recovered from a man under 40 in good health. The J gene is TRBJ2-7, the V gene TRBV20-1; D perhaps matches TRBD1 (6 bases). The sequenced sample was naive CD4+ T cells sorted from blood. Subset in this sample: CD45RA+ positively selected. CDR3 bases: TGCAGTGCAGAACAGGGAAACGAGCAGTACTTC. Amino acid sequence: CSAEQGNEQYF.